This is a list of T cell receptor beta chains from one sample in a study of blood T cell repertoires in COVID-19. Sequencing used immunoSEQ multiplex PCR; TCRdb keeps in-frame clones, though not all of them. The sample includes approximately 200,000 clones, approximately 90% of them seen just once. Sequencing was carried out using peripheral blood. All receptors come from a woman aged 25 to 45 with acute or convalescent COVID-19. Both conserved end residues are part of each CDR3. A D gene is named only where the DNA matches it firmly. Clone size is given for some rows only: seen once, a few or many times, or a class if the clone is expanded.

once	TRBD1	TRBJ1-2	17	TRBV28	CASSFRGLTGGGSGYTF	TGTGCCAGCAGTTTCAGAGGCTTGACAGGGGGCGGGTCTGGCTACACCTTC
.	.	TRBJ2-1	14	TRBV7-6	CASSLALPGGEQFF	TGTGCCAGCAGCTTAGCTCTCCCCGGTGGTGAGCAGTTCTTC
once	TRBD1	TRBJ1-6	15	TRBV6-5	CASSYSPTGESPLHF	TGTGCCAGCAGTTACTCCCCGACAGGGGAATCACCCCTCCACTTT
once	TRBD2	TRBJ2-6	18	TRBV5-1	CASSLGLAGKTGANVLTF	TGCGCCAGCAGCTTGGGGCTAGCGGGTAAGACTGGGGCCAACGTCCTGACTTTC
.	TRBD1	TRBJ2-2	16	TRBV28	CASSKRTGRNTGELFF	TGTGCCAGCAGTAAGCGGACAGGACGGAACACCGGGGAGCTGTTTTTT
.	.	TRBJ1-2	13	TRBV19	CASRERGGYGYTF	TGTGCCAGTAGGGAACGGGGAGGCTATGGCTACACCTTC
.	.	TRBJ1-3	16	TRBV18	CASSPDHDSIGNTIYF	TGTGCCAGCTCACCCGACCACGACAGCATAGGAAACACCATATATTTT
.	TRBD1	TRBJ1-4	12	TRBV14	CASSRDREKLFF	TGTGCCAGCAGTCGGGACAGAGAAAAACTGTTTTTT
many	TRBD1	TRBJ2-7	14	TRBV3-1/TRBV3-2	CASSQWDRTYEQYF	TGTGCCAGCAGCCAATGGGACAGGACCTACGAGCAGTACTTC
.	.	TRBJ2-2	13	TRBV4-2	CASSRELIRELFF	TGTGCCAGCAGCCGGGAGCTAATCCGGGAGCTGTTTTTT
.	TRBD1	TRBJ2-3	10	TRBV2	CASRQGDGYF	TGTGCCAGCAGGCAGGGGGATGGGTATTTT
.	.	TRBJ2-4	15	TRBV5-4	CASSLDRGSSNIQYF	TGTGCCAGCAGCCTCGACCGGGGGAGTTCAAACATTCAGTACTTC